The following is a T cell receptor (beta chain) sequence with its context. This entry comes from a study of blood T cell repertoires in COVID-19. At the level of the study: Donors in the United States, Italy and Spain gave samples during acute or convalescent COVID-19. Sources were T cells, B-cell-depleted T cells, or PBMCs; the material itself was cDNA or gDNA.

Libraries were prepared by immunoSEQ multiplex PCR; TCRdb keeps only in-frame clonotypes and omits some of them. Here the sample spans about 58,000 clones, under 90% being singletons. Trimming took off 6 bases at V and 0 bases at J, with 9 bases between the two ends. Germline V gives CDR1 MNHEY, CDR2 SMNVEV (reference sequence). CDR3 length: 14 amino acids. This clonotype was obtained from a man between 40 and 49 years old with active COVID-19. The source material was peripheral blood. V is TRBV27 and J is TRBJ1-5; D remains ambiguous. In DNA form, the CDR3 reads TGTGCCAGCAGCATCGGGAGTAGCAATCAGCCCCAGCATTTT. It codes for CASSIGSSNQPQHF.